A single sample gave rise to the 13 T cell receptor beta chains below, sequenced in a study of T cells after yellow fever vaccination. TCRdb independently ran MiXCR on the 5' RACE reads; one entry per CDR3 protein. The profile shows roughly 350,000 distinct CDR3 sequences, approximately 4% of them singletons. Source: PBMCs, taken 5 days after the yellow fever booster vaccination. The receptor source for this set is a man aged 18 to 29 who received the YFV17D yellow fever vaccine.

This clonotype has a count of ten or more. The chain is built from TRBV5-1 and TRBJ2-3, with no clear D. Germline-derived CDR1 and CDR2 are SGHRS and YFSETQ. The CDR3 runs to 15 residues. The V gene lost 4 bases and the J gene lost 5 bases, with 17 bases spanning the gap. CDR3 DNA: TGCGCCAGCAGCATGACGACTGGCCGTGGAGATACGCAGTATTTT. Translating gives CASSMTTGRGDTQYF.

The V call is TRBV5-1, the J call TRBJ2-1; 7 positions match TRBD1. V shed 0 bases and J 8 bases; nucleotides not matched to a gene: 5. The length of the CDR3 is 14 residues. Looked up from germline, CDR1 is SGHRS and CDR2 is YFSETQ. CDR3 amino acids: CASSLEYRGDEQFF. The DNA for the CDR3 is TGCGCCAGCAGCTTGGAATACAGGGGCGATGAGCAGTTCTTC.

This clonotype turned up a few times. The rearrangement uses TRBV24-1 and TRBJ1-5, with D maybe TRBD1 (5 bases). The CDR3 length is 12 residues. Germline-derived CDR1 and CDR2 are KGHDR and SFDVKD. Trimming cost V 7 bases and J 4 bases, with 7 bases left between them. The CDR3 coding sequence is TGTGCCACCAGAGGGGAGAATCAGCCCCAGCATTTT. Its translation is CATRGENQPQHF.

This clonotype has more than one count but fewer than ten. The chain joins TRBV3-1 to TRBJ2-5, with D possibly TRBD1 on 5 matching bases. The CDR3 is made up of 13 amino acids. Germline V gene data show CDR1 as LGHDT and CDR2 as YNNKEL (reference sequence). The germline V and J ends were trimmed by 4 bases and 4 bases, with 10 bases remaining between them. In DNA form, the CDR3 reads TGTGCCAGCAGCCCTTGGGGCTTAGAGACCCAGTACTTC. Its protein is CASSPWGLETQYF.

This clonotype was counted at least ten times. The chain uses TRBV12-3 or TRBV12-4 and TRBJ1-4; D is ambiguous. This CDR3 has 18 amino acids. The V end lost 1 base, the J end lost 0 bases, and 15 bases lay between the germline ends. DNA for the CDR3: TGTGCCAGCAGTTTAGAGTGGTCAGCCCGATCAACTAATGAAAAACTGTTTTTT. It specifies CASSLEWSARSTNEKLFF.

This clonotype was detected many times. V and J are TRBV12-3 or TRBV12-4 and TRBJ1-1; D is possibly TRBD1 (5 bases). CDR3 length: 14 amino acids. V gave up 5 bases and J gave up 10 bases, with 20 bases separating them. DNA for the CDR3: TGTGCCAGCAGTCGGGGCGGGTCCTTGAACGGAGCTTTCTTT. Protein product: CASSRGGSLNGAFF.

The V gene is TRBV6-1, the J gene TRBJ2-7, with no clear D. Trimming cost V 3 bases and J 4 bases, with 13 bases left between them. This CDR3 is built from 14 residues. Germline V CDR1 and CDR2: MNHNS, SASEGT. CDR3 sequence reads: CASSDGYNTYEQYV. CDR3 in DNA: TGTGCCAGCAGTGATGGCTACAACACTTACGAGCAGTACGTC.

This clonotype has a handful of counts. The CDR3 region has the DNA TGTGCCAGCAGCTCGGACGGTCAAAGCACAGATACGCAGTATTTT. Its translation: CASSSDGQSTDTQYF. The V and J genes are TRBV6-2 or TRBV6-3 and TRBJ2-3; D unresolved. Germline loops: CDR1 MNHEY, CDR2 SVGEGT. This CDR3 spans 15 amino acids. Trimming cost V 6 bases and J 0 bases, with 13 bases left between them.

The sample holds a few counts of this clonotype. The V and J genes are TRBV5-1 and TRBJ1-4, with D unresolved. Germline loops: CDR1 SGHRS, CDR2 YFSETQ. The CDR3 length is 12 residues. The ends were cut back, 4 bases at V and 7 bases at J, with 8 bases in the middle. The CDR3 here is CASSVDGEKLFF. The CDR3 coding sequence is TGCGCCAGCAGCGTAGACGGTGAAAAACTGTTTTTT.

The chain employs TRBV19 and TRBJ1-1; 10 bases match TRBD1. This CDR3 is built from 13 residues. The V gene end was trimmed by 10 bases and the J gene end by 2 bases; junction bases not matched to a gene: 4. The germline V gene encodes CDR1 LNHDA and CDR2 SQIVND (reference sequence). DNA for the CDR3: TGTGCCACAGACAGGGGGCTTAACACTGAAGCTTTCTTT. It yields the protein CATDRGLNTEAFF.

The V call is TRBV5-1, the J call TRBJ1-6, with D possibly TRBD1 on 5 matching bases. This CDR3 spans 15 amino acids. Germline values: CDR1 SGHRS, CDR2 YFSETQ. With 3 bases removed from V and 9 bases from J, the gap between germline ends came to 16 bases. CDR3 residues: CASSSAGGEGSPLHF. CDR3 nucleotides: TGCGCCAGCAGCTCGGCCGGGGGGGAAGGTTCACCCCTCCACTTT.

This clonotype was observed at least ten times. The chain combines TRBV5-1 with TRBJ2-3, with D maybe TRBD2 (5 bases). Germline V CDR1 and CDR2: SGHRS, YFSETQ. V shed 2 bases and J shed 0 bases, with 7 bases lying between them. This CDR3 is 14 amino acids long. The DNA of the CDR3 is TGCGCCAGCAGCTTAGCGGCTAGCACAGATACGCAGTATTTT. Residues: CASSLAASTDTQYF.

This clonotype was observed many times. In DNA, the CDR3 is TGTGCCAGCAGCCTAAGTAAATTCGACACTTACGAGCAGTACTTC. This codes for CASSLSKFDTYEQYF. The chain employs TRBV11-2 and TRBJ2-7; D gene ambiguous. Trimming shortened V by 5 bases and J by 4 bases, and 18 bases separated the two germline ends. Germline lookup yields CDR1 SGHAT and CDR2 FQNNGV. CDR3 length equals 15 residues.